Here is one TCR beta chain with its context. Its antigen remains unknown. The data originate from a study of T cell responses to AZD1222 COVID-19 vaccine. Regarding the study as a whole: Spike as a whole was targeted by vaccine-associated CD4 TCRs, dominant at 160-218 and 743-854.

This table comes from immunoSEQ multiplex PCR, and its TCRdb copy is limited to in-frame clones, with some not included. The profile covers around 140,000 clones, with roughly 90% appearing a single time and under 4.5% taken by the ten largest. Trimming pared 2 bases from V and 5 bases from J, leaving 7 bases between. CDR3 size: 13 residues. In germline, CDR1 is KGHSH, CDR2 LQKENI. This chain uses TRBV18 with TRBJ1-5; possibly TRBD1 for D (5 bases). The clonotype originates from an adult in good health. Sample: peripheral blood, taken on day 0 of AZD1222 vaccination. The CDR3 coding sequence is TGTGCCAGCTCACCAAAACAGGATCAGCCCCAGCATTTT. Its translation is CASSPKQDQPQHF.